This T cell receptor (beta chain) was captured by sequencing in a study of response to subunit inactivated influenza vaccine. TCRdb processed the RT-PCR reads anew with MiXCR; each CDR3 protein has one entry. The sample consists of 530,000 or so distinct CDR3 sequences, approximately 10% of them appearing once. Germline V CDR1 and CDR2: SGHRS, YFSETQ. The CDR3 totals 14 residues. Trimming left V 5 bases short and J 4 bases short, with 12 bases between. About this clonotype: Its antigen is undetermined.

Study-wide points: The authors suggested that every seasonal influenza vaccination recruits few new T cells.

This receptor was identified in a man in his forties or fifties who received an inactivated influenza vaccine. The genes are TRBV5-1 and TRBJ2-2; D unclear. The sequences come from PBMCs from blood, collected on the day of vaccination. CDR3 loop: CASSPPSGTGELFF. CDR3 sequence (DNA): TGCGCCAGCAGTCCCCCGTCAGGCACCGGGGAGCTGTTTTTT.